This T cell receptor (beta chain) was sequenced in a study of blood T cell repertoires in COVID-19 (dated by TCRdb to 2018 to 2021). Study-wide context: The collaborator samples originated in the United States, Italy and Spain and spanned the acute and convalescent phases of COVID-19. The prospective study material was composed of cDNA or gDNA derived from T cells, B-cell-depleted T cells, or PBMCs. The dataset comprised deeply sampled blood TCRbeta repertoires from subjects exposed to, actively infected with, or recovered from COVID-19. The repertoires were released in a freely available public database intended as a resource for research on the immune response to SARS-CoV-2. Samples were obtained from the ongoing ImmuneRACE study (first 160 participants) and from some 1,300 subjects provided by 6 global collaborators. A de-identified subject ID, COVID-19 status, age in years and sex were almost always included in the sample metadata. Where available, HLA class I and class II types were taken from metadata supplied by the sample provider and were not determined by assay-based typing.

TCRbeta CDR3 regions were amplified from genomic DNA by means of the immunoSEQ Assay, a bias-controlled multiplex PCR. Concerning the study's data processing: Nucleated cell counts per sample were estimated from amplification of reference gene primers within the assay. Sequence reads were collapsed and filtered to measure the absolute abundance of every unique TCRbeta CDR3 rearrangement. For each sample, productive Simpson clonality was calculated as the square root of Simpson's diversity index over productive rearrangements. This immuneACCESS table, as held by TCRdb, lists in-frame sequences with V and J called but not all clones. Of the missing ones, under half trace to an unresolved V gene in checked studies; the others have no known cause. V and J calls and clone size are as listed in that table; D and trimming were resolved from the DNA. This sample is represented by roughly 320,000 clones; 70% to 90% of them were singletons. The ten largest make up roughly 7.8% of the sample.

Overall study outcomes, separate from this receptor: How much clinical and demographic metadata was included differed by source and by participant, and the metadata was provided uncurated.

The CDR3 runs 15 amino acids, cysteine and phenylalanine included. Kept here is only the CDR3 DNA, which spans 45 bases and is read in frame from base 1. Germline trimming: 4 bases from V, 3 bases from J; junction bases outside gene matches: 6. CDR1 and CDR2 are read off the germline V gene (reference sequence) as SEHNR and FQNEAQ. Each collaborating institution followed its own protocols to collect whole blood in K2EDTA tubes. Collaborator samples were shipped for TCRbeta analysis as frozen whole blood, isolated PBMCs, or DNA extracted from either sample type. Details on this clone: Its antigen specificity is not known. Base qualities were left out, and no much larger clone turns up one base away.

The receptor chain draws on TRBV7-9 and TRBJ1-1, and TRBD1 matches 9 of the central bases. The sequencing sample was made of peripheral blood. The sequence was obtained from a human donor in a cohort sampled during active COVID-19. The nucleotide sequence reads TGTGCCAGCAGCTACCCGACAGGGGGACACACTGAAGCTTTCTTT. The translation is CASSYPTGGHTEAFF.